The entry that follows covers one T cell receptor (beta chain) sequence. Its specificity is unknown. This sample was taken from a study of cytomegalovirus exposure and HLA in healthy donors. At the level of the study: The 95 to 150 validation repertoires used a platform that matched the one used for the approximately 670 first-cohort repertoires, as a later analysis reported. Notes on the study in general: Reportedly, cytomegalovirus status was diagnosed with high sensitivity and specificity. Overall, some 160 TCR beta chains were annotated as cytomegalovirus-associated.

Germline CDR1 GTSNPN, CDR2 SVGIG (reference sequence). The length of the CDR3 is 12 residues. Trimming left V 2 bases short and J 3 bases short, with 5 bases between. While the first cohort had 600 to 850 subjects, the donors belonged to the separate validation cohort of about 130 subjects. The protocol was immunoSEQ multiplex PCR, while the TCRdb copy is restricted to in-frame clones and leaves out a portion. The sample shows around 150,000 clones, 86% of them seen only once. This rearrangement joins TRBV30 to TRBJ2-1; D gene ambiguous. This TCR was recovered from a woman aged 18-29 years in good health and CMV-seronegative. The sequencing input was PBMCs. The DNA of the CDR3 is TGTGCCTGGAGTCGCGACTACAATGAGCAGTTCTTC. This sequence encodes CAWSRDYNEQFF.